The 20 T cell receptor beta chains listed next were all sequenced from one sample in a study of prognosis after radiotherapy for stage I lung cancer. With two-round multiplex PCR, TCR beta CDR3 sequences were amplified from genomic DNA. Amplification in first-round PCR relied on primers specific to each TRBV and TRBJ gene. In TCRdb, the multiplex PCR reads were re-called with MiXCR into one record per CDR3 protein. The sample includes approximately 20,000 distinct CDR3 sequences, about 26% of them seen just once. Sequences were derived from PBMCs, sampled before or after stereotactic body radiation therapy (not recorded which). These receptors all come from a donor over 45 with non-small cell lung cancer.

This clonotype was seen many times. The rearrangement uses TRBV12-3 or TRBV12-4 and TRBJ2-2, with 9 bases fitting TRBD2. The length of the CDR3 is 16 residues. Trimming cost V 5 bases and J 7 bases; bases outside gene matches: 11. The CDR3 nucleotides read TGTGCCAGCAGTCCCGATGTGGCGGGAGGGAACGGGGAGCTGTTTTTT. Amino acid sequence: CASSPDVAGGNGELFF.

This rearrangement joins TRBV6-1 to TRBJ1-6; D is unresolved. The CDR3 extends over 15 amino acids. Trimming stripped 7 bases from V and 9 bases from J, with 19 bases between. Germline lookup yields CDR1 MNHNS and CDR2 SASEGT. This chain's CDR3 is CASIGRLELPSPLHF. In DNA form, the CDR3 reads TGTGCCAGCATTGGGCGACTGGAGTTACCTTCACCCCTCCACTTT.

This clonotype was detected ten times or more. This sequence joins TRBV20-1 and TRBJ2-7; 11 bases align to TRBD2. The CDR3 length is 13 residues. Germline-derived CDR1 and CDR2 are DFQATT and SNEGSKA (reference sequence). The V gene end was trimmed by 1 base and the J gene end by 6 bases; junction bases not matched to a gene: 2. The CDR3 coding sequence is TGCAGTGCTAGAGGGCTAGCGGGAGGCGAGCAGTACTTC. This encodes CSARGLAGGEQYF.

This clonotype was observed at least ten times. The J gene is TRBJ2-2, the V gene TRBV28, with 8 positions matching TRBD2. The junction had 6 bases not matched to a gene; V was cut back by 6 bases and J by 0 bases. The CDR3 sequence is 16 residues long. Germline lookup yields CDR1 MDHEN and CDR2 SYDVKM. The CDR3 bases are TGTGCCAGCAGGCCCGAACTAGCGGCGAACACCGGGGAGCTGTTTTTT. It is translated as CASRPELAANTGELFF.

This clonotype was picked up many times. The chain uses TRBV19 and TRBJ2-2; D is undetermined. The CDR3 sequence is 12 residues long. Germline V gene data show CDR1 as LNHDA and CDR2 as SQIVND (reference sequence). With 3 bases removed from V and 5 bases from J, the gap between germline ends came to 4 bases. The CDR3 nucleotides are TGTGCCAGTAGTATTAGAACCGGGGAGCTGTTTTTT. It encodes CASSIRTGELFF.

By sample fraction, this clonotype is large. This rearrangement joins TRBV12-3 or TRBV12-4 to TRBJ2-1; 16 bases agree with TRBD2. With V trimmed by 5 bases and J by 4 bases, 14 bases remained unmatched. The CDR3 runs to 20 residues. The CDR3 region is CASSPDLGTSGRGRYNEQFF. The CDR3 DNA follows: TGTGCCAGCAGTCCAGACCTAGGGACTAGCGGGAGGGGGAGGTACAATGAGCAGTTCTTC.

Concerning this clonotype: Since a far larger clone is one base different, this is likely a read error. The rearrangement links TRBV3-1 to TRBJ2-1; D call uncertain. The J call may be faulty, since TRBJ2-7 better matches the DNA end. The CDR3 has 11 amino acids. Germline V gene lookup returns CDR1 LGHDT and CDR2 YNNKEL (reference sequence). In DNA, the CDR3 is TGTGCCAGCAGCCAGGCCTATGAGCAGTACTTC. Translating it yields CASSQAYEQYF.

This clonotype was counted at least ten times. The chain is built from TRBV2 and TRBJ1-5; possible D gene TRBD1, 6 bases. Trimming removed 8 bases at V and 2 bases at J, with 16 bases between. There are 15 residues in the CDR3. CDR1 and CDR2 from the germline V gene are SNHLY and FYNNEI. The CDR3 is CASELQGRGNQPQHF. CDR3 nucleotides: TGTGCCAGCGAATTACAGGGTCGTGGCAATCAGCCCCAGCATTTT. The whole variable domain, remainder taken from reference TRBV2 and TRBJ1-5, is EPEVTQTPSHQVTQMGQEVILRCVPISNHLYFYWYRQILGQKVEFLVSFYNNEISEKSEIFDDQFSVERPDGSNFTLKIRSTKLEDSAMYFCASELQGRGNQPQHFGDGTRLSIL.

This clonotype showed up many times. The V call is TRBV7-2, the J call TRBJ2-7; 8 positions match TRBD1. CDR3 length: 14 residues. CDR1 is SGHTA, CDR2 FQGNSA, per germline. V lost 6 bases, J lost 0 bases, and 4 bases stayed unmatched. CDR3 coding DNA: TGTGCCAGCAGTCAGGGGGCGAGCTCCTACGAGCAGTACTTC. This translates into CASSQGASSYEQYF.

This clonotype came up many times. CDR3 protein: CASSKQVGDTQYF. CDR3 DNA: TGTGCCAGTAGTAAACAGGTTGGGGATACGCAGTATTTT. The chain couples TRBV19 to TRBJ2-3; D is perhaps TRBD1 (5 bases). V was trimmed by 4 bases and J by 6 bases, leaving 11 bases between them. This CDR3 contains 13 residues. Looked up from germline, CDR1 is LNHDA and CDR2 is SQIVND (reference sequence).

This clonotype was counted ten times or more. This chain connects TRBV5-6 to TRBJ2-3; perhaps TRBD1 as D (6 bases). V was shortened by 3 bases and J by 1 base, with 15 bases between the two germline ends. CDR1 and CDR2 from the germline V gene are SGHDT and YYEEEE. The CDR3 has 16 residues. CDR3 nucleotide sequence: TGTGCCAGCAGCTCAAAGCAGGGGCTTGGCACAGATACGCAGTATTTT. This codes for CASSSKQGLGTDTQYF.

This clonotype was observed at least ten times. The CDR3 region is CSVGLAGGDEQFF. The CDR3 nucleotides read TGCAGCGTTGGACTAGCGGGAGGGGATGAGCAGTTCTTC. The chain is built from TRBV29-1 and TRBJ2-1, with 14 bases matching TRBD2. CDR1 SQVTM and CDR2 ANQGSEA come from the germline V gene. There are 13 residues in the CDR3. The V and J ends lost 4 bases and 8 bases, in that order; junction bases with no gene match: 1.

This clonotype was observed a few times. It differs at one base from a far larger clone, so likely a read error. This chain links TRBV2 with TRBJ2-5; D not resolved. With 6 bases removed from V and 2 bases from J, the gap between germline ends came to 16 bases. CDR1 is SNHLY and CDR2 is FYNNEI in the germline V gene. The CDR3 sequence is 15 residues long. The CDR3 here is CASSQRELEQETQYF. In DNA form, the CDR3 reads TGTGCCAGCAGCCAAAGAGAGTTGGAGCAAGAGACCCAGTACTTC.

The sample holds many counts of this clonotype. The chain uses TRBV28 and TRBJ2-7; D gene uncertain. Trimming shortened V by 6 bases and J by 0 bases, and 6 bases separated the two germline ends. CDR1 MDHEN and CDR2 SYDVKM come from the germline V gene. The CDR3 has 12 residues. For the CDR3, the DNA is TGTGCCAGCAGCTCGAGCTCCTACGAGCAGTACTTC. Its protein product is CASSSSSYEQYF.

This clonotype was detected many times. J is TRBJ1-2 and V is TRBV6-9, with TRBD1 as a possible D gene (5 bases). Deletions cut 3 bases from V and 4 bases from J, with 21 bases between. CDR1 is MNHGY and CDR2 is SVAAGI in the germline V gene. The CDR3 is made up of 17 amino acids. DNA of the CDR3: TGTGCCAGCAGTTACTCTTACATTCAGACTACAGGCTATGGCTACACCTTC. Translated: CASSYSYIQTTGYGYTF.

A remark on this clonotype: This likely traces to a read error, being one base from a far larger clone. This chain links TRBV6-4 with TRBJ1-6; D is undetermined. CDR3 length: 16 residues. Per the germline V gene, CDR1 is MRHNA and CDR2 is SNTAGT. CDR3 protein: CTSSYMSGRQNSPLHF. CDR3 nucleotides: TGTACCAGCAGTTACATGTCTGGCCGGCAAAATTCACCCCTCCACTTT.

By sample share, this clonotype is medium-sized. One junction end does not reproduce the germline sequence, and a read error may be involved. The V gene is TRBV4-3, the J gene TRBJ1-2; possibly TRBD1 for D (6 bases). This CDR3 has 14 residues. Germline V gene data show CDR1 as LGHNA and CDR2 as YSLEER. The CDR3 sequence: CASSQERAGDGYTF. CDR3 DNA sequence: TGTGCCAGCAGCCAAGAGAGGGCAGGGGATGGCTACACCTTC.

Turning to this clonotype: This may come from a read error, since a much larger clone is one base off. V usage is TRBV29-1 and J usage is TRBJ2-7; D possibly corresponds to TRBD1 (6 bases). The CDR3 spans 11 residues. CDR1 is SQVTM and CDR2 is ANQGSEA in the germline V gene. The CDR3, as DNA: TGCAGCGTCCTCGACAGGTACGATCAGTACTTC. This encodes CSVLDRYDQYF.

Sample share makes this clonotype medium-sized. The J gene is TRBJ2-7, the V gene TRBV30; 7 bases are shared with TRBD1. V was pared by 4 bases and J by 2 bases, with 8 bases of the junction left unmatched. The germline gives CDR1 GTSNPN, CDR2 SVGIG (reference sequence). The CDR3 totals 14 residues. The CDR3 sequence: CAWTPGTATYEQYF. DNA for the CDR3: TGTGCCTGGACCCCCGGGACAGCGACCTACGAGCAGTACTTC.

This clonotype has only a few counts. This rearrangement joins TRBV19 to TRBJ2-7; 14 bases agree with TRBD2. This CDR3 comprises 18 residues. Trimming removed 9 bases from V and 1 base from J; junction bases left unmatched: 14. Germline CDR1 is LNHDA and CDR2 is SQIVND (reference sequence). DNA of the CDR3: TGTGCCAGCATCCCCGACGCAAGGACTAGCGGGAGGTCCTACGAGCAGTACTTC. Protein product: CASIPDARTSGRSYEQYF.